These 15 T cell receptor beta chains originate from one sample sequenced in a study of T cell clonality in common variable immunodeficiency. No antigen has been identified for these receptors. Sequenced by immunoSEQ multiplex PCR; TCRdb stores in-frame clones only, minus some. The data list 23,000 or so clones, none observed once; roughly 8.8% falls to the top ten. Study-wide results and limits: Fewer deletions and N-nucleotide insertions were reportedly seen in common variable immunodeficiency TCR beta sequences.

The sequenced sample consisted of peripheral blood mononuclear cells. Every receptor here comes from a human donor with common variable immunodeficiency.

This clone was observed many times. The read terminates 3 residues before the CDR3 end, so the remaining end is supplied by the germline J gene. V gene TRBV5-6 combines with J gene TRBJ2-5, with D unresolved. There are 11 residues in the CDR3. The germline CDR1 and CDR2 sequences are SGHDT and YYEEEE. The V and J ends lost 2 bases and 6 bases respectively, with 5 bases between them. Incomplete CDR3 DNA: TGTGCCAGCAGCTTACAGCAGACC. Its protein product is CASSLQQT. The complete CDR3 reads CASSLQQTQYF.

This clone has just a few counts. The read ends 3 residues before the CDR3 terminus; that terminus is restored from the germline J gene. The chain carries TRBV7-8 and TRBJ1-6; D gene uncertain. The V gene lost 2 bases and the J gene lost 0 bases, with 8 bases spanning the gap. The CDR3 runs to 16 residues. Germline CDR1 and CDR2: SGHVS and FQNEAQ. This chain's CDR3 is CASSLHGSSYNSPLHF. The CDR3 bases that were read are TGTGCCAGCAGCTTACATGGCAGCTCCTATAATTCACCC.

This clone occurred a few times. The read falls 3 residues short of the CDR3 end, and the missing part is taken from the germline J gene. This rearrangement joins TRBV2 to TRBJ2-7, with D hard to call. Germline V gives CDR1 SNHLY, CDR2 FYNNEI. The germline V and J ends were trimmed by 7 bases and 5 bases, with 12 bases remaining between them. This CDR3 has 12 residues. The part of the CDR3 DNA that was read is TGTGCCAGCACCGTGTACCGGGACGAG. It yields the protein CASTVYRDE. The whole CDR3 region reads CASTVYRDEQYF.

By share, this clone counts as medium-sized (0.01 to 0.1%). The CDR3 goes on 3 residues after the read ends, and that part is filled in from the germline J gene. The chain links TRBV2 to TRBJ1-1, with 8 bases lining up with TRBD1. CDR1 SNHLY and CDR2 FYNNEI come from the germline V gene. V dropped 6 bases and J dropped 1; count of bases not matched to a gene: 7. This CDR3 spans 15 amino acids. Incomplete CDR3 DNA: TGTGCCAGCAGGAAGGACAGGGCGGCGAACACTGAA. It is translated as CASRKDRAANTE. The whole CDR3 is CASRKDRAANTEAFF.

Of note for this clone: The CDR3 end lies 3 residues beyond the end of the read and is filled in from the germline J gene. The chain recombines TRBV5-1 with TRBJ1-1; TRBD1 is a possible D gene (5 bases). Germline CDR1 is SGHRS and CDR2 is YFSETQ. The CDR3 length is 14 residues. The V end was cut by 5 bases, the J end by 7 bases, with 18 bases between. The CDR3 spells CASSHQGGAGEAFF. The sequenced part of the CDR3 DNA is TGCGCCAGCAGTCACCAGGGAGGGGCCGGTGAA. Full variable domain (remainder filled in from reference TRBV5-1 and TRBJ1-1): KAGVTQTPRYLIKTRGQQVTLSCSPISGHRSVSWYQQTPGQGLQFLFEYFSETQRNKGNFPGRFSGRQFSNSRSEMNVSTLELGDSALYLCASSHQGGAGEAFFGQGTRLTVV.

A note on this clone: From the germline J gene comes the end of the CDR3, since the read stops 3 residues before it. The chain combines TRBV6-1 with TRBJ2-5, with D perhaps TRBD2 (5 bases). Germline CDR1 reads MNHNS; CDR2 reads SASEGT. CDR3 length: 14 amino acids. The chain's CDR3 is CASSDLGLIATQYF. The DNA read from the CDR3 is TGTGCCAGCAGTGACTTAGGACTCATCGCTACC.

Notes on this clone: The sequence runs out 3 residues before the end of the CDR3; the remainder is reconstructed from the germline J gene. The gene calls are TRBV7-2 and TRBJ2-1; 11 bases map to TRBD2. The CDR3 runs to 15 residues. CDR1 is SGHTA, CDR2 FQGNSA, per germline. J was trimmed by 7 bases and V by 4 bases; bases with no gene match: 6. CDR3 bases read: TGTGCCAGCAGCTATGCGACTAGCGGGAATAATGAG. Its translation: CASSYATSGNNE. The full CDR3 is CASSYATSGNNEQFF.

Note on this clone: The read ends 3 residues before the CDR3 terminus; that terminus is restored from the germline J gene. V usage is TRBV19 and J usage is TRBJ2-1; 10 bases match TRBD2. The germline V gene encodes CDR1 LNHDA and CDR2 SQIVND (reference sequence). V shed 2 bases and J 5 bases; nucleotides not matched to a gene: 6. This CDR3 spans 16 amino acids. CDR3 bases read: TGTGCCAGTAGTATAAGACCTAGCGGGAGTCACAATGAG. Translated: CASSIRPSGSHNE. The entire CDR3 protein is CASSIRPSGSHNEQFF.

This clone was recorded many times. The read terminates 3 residues ahead of where the CDR3 ends, so the germline J gene completes it. V is TRBV18 and J is TRBJ2-5; the match to TRBD1 covers 8 bases. The CDR3 is 15 residues long. Unmatched junction bases numbered 9, after V lost 5 bases and J lost 4 bases. Germline values: CDR1 KGHSH, CDR2 LQKENI. The sequenced part of the CDR3 DNA is TGTGCCAGCTCAACCGGGACAGGCCGTGGAGAGACC. Encoded protein: CASSTGTGRGET. The entire CDR3 reads CASSTGTGRGETQYF.

This clone was found many times. The observed sequence ends 3 residues before the CDR3 terminus, with the missing tail filled in from the germline J gene. The genes are TRBV7-3 and TRBJ2-5, with unresolved D. The CDR3 length is 12 residues. V was pared by 5 bases and J by 7 bases, with 11 bases between. Germline V gene data show CDR1 as SGHTA and CDR2 as FQGTGA. CDR3 residues: CASSPGGGTQYF. The sequenced CDR3 bases are TGTGCCAGCAGCCCCGGTGGTGGGACC.

To note about this clone: The observed sequence ends 3 residues before the CDR3 terminus, with the missing tail filled in from the germline J gene. The chain has TRBV10-2 and TRBJ2-1; 8 bases fit TRBD2. This CDR3 region has 15 residues. Germline CDR1 WSHSY, CDR2 SAAADI. V lost 6 bases, J lost 5 bases, and 9 bases stayed unmatched. CDR3 bases read: TGCGCCAGCAGCCCTAGCGGGTTTTTAAACAATGAG. It yields the protein CASSPSGFLNNE. The whole CDR3 is CASSPSGFLNNEQFF.

This clone came up many times. The CDR3 sequence: CSVGQGGYNEQFF. The sequenced part of the CDR3 DNA is TGCAGCGTTGGCCAGGGCGGTTACAATGAG. This chain connects TRBV29-1 to TRBJ2-1; the D gene is possibly TRBD1 (5 bases). With the read ending 3 residues before the CDR3 end, the germline J gene is used to fill in that end. The CDR3 has 13 residues. Per germline, CDR1 SQVTM and CDR2 ANQGSEA. Trimming cost V 4 bases and J 4 bases, with 11 bases left between them.

By share, this clone counts as medium-sized. Partial CDR3 DNA: TGTGCCAGCGAGGGGACTAGCGGGTTAGATGAG. Encoded protein: CASEGTSGLDE. The whole CDR3 sequence is CASEGTSGLDEQFF. This rearrangement joins TRBV2 to TRBJ2-1; 12 nucleotides match TRBD2. The CDR3 end lies 3 residues beyond the end of the read and is filled in from the germline J gene. The germline V gene has CDR1 SNHLY and CDR2 FYNNEI. The V and J ends lost 8 bases and 8 bases, in that order; junction bases with no gene match: 7. CDR3 length: 14 residues.

The CDR3 loop reads CASSTKAGGPADTQYF. Partial CDR3 DNA: TGTGCCAGTAGTACGAAAGCGGGAGGGCCAGCAGATACG. The genes are TRBV19 and TRBJ2-3; 10 bases are shared with TRBD2. The CDR3 goes on 3 residues after the read ends, and that part is filled in from the germline J gene. The CDR3 runs 16 residues. From germline, CDR1 is LNHDA and CDR2 SQIVND (reference sequence). V was clipped by 4 bases and J by 4 bases; unmatched bases: 8.

There are many counts of this clone. The read ends 3 residues early relative to the CDR3; the germline J gene fills the gap. J is TRBJ2-5 and V is TRBV2, with 8 bases matching TRBD1. V gave up 5 bases and J gave up 2 bases; unmatched junction bases: 1. Germline-derived CDR1 and CDR2 are SNHLY and FYNNEI. The CDR3 has 13 amino acids. The CDR3 region is CASSRDRQETQYF. The covered CDR3 bases are TGTGCCAGCAGTAGGGACAGGCAAGAGACC.